These 6 T cell receptor beta chains were sequenced from one sample in a study of shared clonotypes between healthy human individuals. Only in-frame clones appear in the TCRdb table, and some are missing; sequencing was by immunoSEQ multiplex PCR. The sample holds some 2.1 million clones; 85% to 95% are singletons and the top ten take roughly 1.7%. Naive CD8 populations comprised CD45RO-negative cells positively selected for CCR7, excluding terminally differentiated effector memory CD45RA+ cells. Sample: naive CD8+ T cells from PBMCs. Every receptor here comes from a man aged 18 to 30 in good health. Some clones in this sample may be carry-over from other donors' samples.

The V and J genes are TRBV4-1 and TRBJ2-7, with TRBD2 matching 10 bases. The CDR3 spans 15 residues. V lost 5 bases and J lost 2; bases outside the gene matches: 6. Germline V gives CDR1 MGHRA, CDR2 YSYEKL. CDR3 protein: CASSKTGTSAYEQYF. DNA of the CDR3: TGCGCCAGCAGCAAAACCGGGACTAGCGCCTACGAGCAGTACTTC.

The rearrangement links TRBV19 to TRBJ2-1; weak D call: TRBD2 (6 bases). This CDR3 spans 13 amino acids. The V gene's germline CDR1 is LNHDA and CDR2 SQIVND (reference sequence). V lost 4 bases to trimming and J lost 4 bases, with 8 bases between them. CDR3 in amino acids: CASSSGVYNEQFF. The CDR3 nucleotides are TGTGCCAGTAGTAGCGGGGTGTACAATGAGCAGTTCTTC.

The V and J genes are TRBV14 and TRBJ2-7; 12 nucleotides line up with TRBD2. J lost 4 bases, V lost 3 bases, and 13 bases had no gene match. The length of the CDR3 is 18 residues. Per the germline V gene, CDR1 is SGHDN and CDR2 is FVKESK. The CDR3 reads CASSHITLAGGQSYEQYF. DNA of the CDR3: TGTGCCAGCAGCCACATAACTCTAGCGGGAGGGCAGTCGTACGAGCAGTACTTC.

Comments on this clone: Other nucleotide sequences from this sample produce the same CDR3. The rearrangement links TRBV11-2 to TRBJ2-1; no clear D. The germline V and J ends were trimmed by 4 bases and 3 bases, with 4 bases remaining between them. From germline, CDR1 is SGHAT and CDR2 FQNNGV. CDR3 length: 12 residues. CDR3 DNA sequence: TGTGCCAGCAGCTACAGCTACAATGAGCAGTTCTTC. This translates into CASSYSYNEQFF. Combining the CDR3 with reference TRBV11-2 and TRBJ2-1 gives the whole variable domain EAGVAQSPRYKIIEKRQSVAFWCNPISGHATLYWYQQILGQGPKLLIQFQNNGVVDDSQLPKDRFSAERLKGVDSTLKIQPAKLEDSAVYLCASSYSYNEQFFGPGTRLTVL.

On this clone: Within the sample, other DNA sequences also encode this same CDR3. The chain combines TRBV11-2 with TRBJ2-1, with TRBD1 as a possible D gene (5 bases). V lost 5 bases and J lost 1, with 12 bases in between. There are 15 residues in the CDR3. Germline CDR1 reads SGHAT; CDR2 reads FQNNGV. CDR3 loop: CASSLGQSSYNEQFF. CDR3 DNA: TGTGCCAGCAGCCTGGGGCAGTCTTCCTACAATGAGCAGTTCTTC.

Remarks on this clone: This likely comes from a read error, as the CDR3 has no conserved phenylalanine or tryptophan at its end. It is unclear where the CDR3 begins or ends on the DNA, so no DNA is shown, and the CDR3 is as TCRdb lists it. This chain connects TRBV4-1 to TRBJ2-6; the D call of TRBD2 is as the table states it, not checked on the DNA. Germline loops: CDR1 MGHRA, CDR2 YSYEKL. The CDR3 numbers 12 amino acids, ends counted. The CDR3 sequence is CASSQGGLAAVG.